Sequencing of this TCR beta chain was carried out in a study of CD8 T cells in ankylosing spondylitis. The germline V gene has CDR1 MGHRA and CDR2 YSYEKL. V was cut by 2 bases and J by 2 bases, with 19 bases left in between. This CDR3 is built from 17 residues. Making the TCR beta libraries involved quantitative 5'-RACE with molecular barcodes. MiXCR, run by TCRdb on the 5' RACE reads, gives a single entry per CDR3 protein. The data contain approximately 350,000 distinct CDR3 sequences, approximately 22% of them singletons. V usage is TRBV4-1 and J usage is TRBJ2-7; D possibly corresponds to TRBD2 (5 bases). The sample taken for sequencing was blood, either unsorted or a sorted T cell fraction (not recorded which). This receptor was taken from a male donor with ankylosing spondylitis or in good health (not recorded which). CDR3 protein: CASSQFPDGEPPYEQYF. CDR3 coding DNA: TGCGCCAGCAGCCAATTTCCAGACGGGGAACCTCCCTACGAGCAGTACTTC.